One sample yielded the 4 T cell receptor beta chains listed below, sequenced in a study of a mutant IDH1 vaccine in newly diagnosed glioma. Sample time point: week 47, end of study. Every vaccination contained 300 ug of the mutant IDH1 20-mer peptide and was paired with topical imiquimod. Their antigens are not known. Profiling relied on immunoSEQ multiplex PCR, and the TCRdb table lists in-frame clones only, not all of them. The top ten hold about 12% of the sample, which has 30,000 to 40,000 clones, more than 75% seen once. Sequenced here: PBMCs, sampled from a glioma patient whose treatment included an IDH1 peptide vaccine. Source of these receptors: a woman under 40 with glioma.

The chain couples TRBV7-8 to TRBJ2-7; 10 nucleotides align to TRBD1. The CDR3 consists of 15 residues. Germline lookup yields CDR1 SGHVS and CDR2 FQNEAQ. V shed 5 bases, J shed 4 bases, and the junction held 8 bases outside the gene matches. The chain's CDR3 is CASSPQTGGGYEQYF. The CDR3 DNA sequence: TGTGCCAGCAGCCCCCAGACAGGGGGCGGTTACGAGCAGTACTTC. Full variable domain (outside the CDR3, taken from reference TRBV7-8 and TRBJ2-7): GAGVSQSPRYKVAKRGQDVALRCDPISGHVSLFWYQQALGQGPEFLTYFQNEAQLDKSGLPSDRFFAERPEGSVSTLKIQRTQQEDSAVYLCASSPQTGGGYEQYFGPGTRLTVT.

The CDR3 sequence: CASSPGGGTEAFF. CDR3 bases: TGTGCCAGCAGTCCAGGGGGGGGGACTGAAGCTTTCTTT. The chain employs TRBV6-4 and TRBJ1-1, with 7 bases fitting TRBD1. CDR1 is MRHNA and CDR2 is SNTAGT in the germline V gene. The CDR3 contains 13 residues. The V and J ends lost 5 bases and 5 bases, in that order; junction bases with no gene match: 5.

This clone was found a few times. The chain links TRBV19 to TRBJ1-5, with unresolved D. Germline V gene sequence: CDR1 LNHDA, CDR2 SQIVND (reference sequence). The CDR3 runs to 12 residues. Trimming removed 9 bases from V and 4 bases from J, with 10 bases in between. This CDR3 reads CASNSLNQPQHF. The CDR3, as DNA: TGTGCCAGCAACAGCTTAAATCAGCCCCAGCATTTT. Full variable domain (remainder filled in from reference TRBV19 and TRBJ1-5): DGGITQSPKYLFRKEGQNVTLSCEQNLNHDAMYWYRQDPGQGLRLIYYSQIVNDFQKGDIAEGYSVSREKKESFPLTVTSAQKNPTAFYLCASNSLNQPQHFGDGTRLSIL.

CDR3 protein: CASSAQGGAQNTEAFF. DNA for the CDR3: TGTGCCAGCAGCGCCCAGGGGGGGGCTCAGAACACTGAAGCTTTCTTT. The rearrangement uses TRBV7-2 and TRBJ1-1; 7 bases map to TRBD1. The CDR3 covers 16 residues. V trimming: 5 bases; J trimming: 1 base; junction bases outside the gene matches: 10. From germline, CDR1 is SGHTA and CDR2 FQGNSA.